The T cell receptor beta chain under discussion was sequenced for a study of blood T cell repertoires in COVID-19. Turning to the study itself: Sites across the United States, Italy and Spain contributed samples from acute and convalescent COVID-19.

To note about this clone: One end of the junction is discordant with germline, which a read error may explain.

Under the authors' procedure: From reference gene primer amplification, estimates of nucleated cell counts were derived. The protocol was immunoSEQ multiplex PCR, while the TCRdb copy is restricted to in-frame clones and leaves out a portion. V and J calls and clone size are as listed in that table; D and trimming were resolved from the DNA. The data hold 71,000 or so clones, with roughly 80% observed a single time. CDR3 size: 13 residues. Germline CDR1 and CDR2: SNHLY and FYNNEI. The J gene is TRBJ2-7, the V gene TRBV2; D gene uncertain. This TCR came from a man between 65 and 85 years old with acute or convalescent COVID-19. Material: peripheral blood. CDR3 bases: TGTGCCAGCACCTGGAGTCGTGCGTACGGGCAGTACTTC. Translating it yields CASTWSRAYGQYF.